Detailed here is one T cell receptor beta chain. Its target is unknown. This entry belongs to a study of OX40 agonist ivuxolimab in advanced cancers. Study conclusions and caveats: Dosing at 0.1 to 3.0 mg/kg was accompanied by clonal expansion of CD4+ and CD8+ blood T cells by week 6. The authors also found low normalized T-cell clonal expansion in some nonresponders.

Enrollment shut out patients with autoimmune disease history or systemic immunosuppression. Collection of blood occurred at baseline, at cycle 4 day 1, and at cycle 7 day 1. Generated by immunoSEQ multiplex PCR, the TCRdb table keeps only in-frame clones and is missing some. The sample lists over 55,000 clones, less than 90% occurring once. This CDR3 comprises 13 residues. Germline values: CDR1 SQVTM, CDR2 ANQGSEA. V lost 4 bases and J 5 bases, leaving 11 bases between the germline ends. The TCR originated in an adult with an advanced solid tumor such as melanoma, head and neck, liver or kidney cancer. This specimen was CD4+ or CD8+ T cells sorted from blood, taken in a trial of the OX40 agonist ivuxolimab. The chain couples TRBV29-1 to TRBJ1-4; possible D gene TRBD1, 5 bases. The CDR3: CSVGGGTNEKLFF. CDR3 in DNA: TGCAGCGTTGGGGGCGGAACGAATGAAAAACTGTTTTTT.